These 28 T cell receptor beta chains were all obtained from the same sample, sequenced in a study of shared T cell receptors in the human thymus. The method was immunoSEQ multiplex PCR; TCRdb's version includes in-frame clones alone and lacks a portion of them. The sample holds roughly 700,000 clones, 88% seen once. The same data also went into a second study, on human thymus T cells.

The sequencing input was thymocytes. The receptors were sampled from a boy under two years old with a congenital heart defect.

The chain couples TRBV5-1 to TRBJ2-3, with D maybe TRBD2 (5 bases). This CDR3 contains 15 residues. V was shortened by 7 bases and J by 4 bases, with 19 bases between the two germline ends. Germline CDR1 and CDR2: SGHRS and YFSETQ. CDR3: CASGASTRIADTQYF. The DNA of the CDR3 is TGCGCCAGCGGCGCTTCAACTAGAATCGCAGATACGCAGTATTTT.

V and J are TRBV7-2 and TRBJ2-4; 16 nucleotides match TRBD2. The V gene end was trimmed by 3 bases and the J gene end by 0 bases; junction bases not matched to a gene: 5. The CDR3 length is 19 residues. CDR1 and CDR2 from the germline V gene are SGHTA and FQGNSA. The CDR3 sequence is CASSFPGLAGGRAKNIQYF. The CDR3 DNA reads TGTGCCAGCAGCTTTCCGGGACTAGCGGGAGGGAGAGCCAAAAACATTCAGTACTTC.

This sequence joins TRBV4-3 and TRBJ2-7; 12 nucleotides align to TRBD2. Per the germline V gene, CDR1 is LGHNA and CDR2 is YSLEER. V lost 4 bases and J lost 4; bases outside the gene matches: 11. CDR3 length equals 17 residues. Here the CDR3 reads CASSPYQTSGRYYEQYF. The CDR3 region has the DNA TGCGCCAGCAGCCCATACCAGACTAGCGGGAGATATTACGAGCAGTACTTC.

The gene calls are TRBV9 and TRBJ2-7; no clear D gene. This CDR3 is built from 14 residues. V dropped 4 bases and J dropped 0 bases, with 11 bases sitting between them. Germline V gene data show CDR1 as SGDLS and CDR2 as YYNGEE. In DNA, the CDR3 is TGTGCCAGCAGCCGACTCCCCAGCTCCTACGAGCAGTACTTC. Protein: CASSRLPSSYEQYF.

The chain uses TRBV19 and TRBJ2-1; 7 bases line up with TRBD2. The CDR3 covers 21 residues. CDR1 and CDR2 (germline): LNHDA, SQIVND (reference sequence). Trimming removed 4 bases from V and 8 bases from J; junction bases left unmatched: 29. The CDR3 sequence is CASSTTHRGGSGSDKTHEQFF. The CDR3 nucleotides are TGTGCCAGTAGTACCACCCACCGCGGTGGTAGCGGGTCCGACAAGACCCATGAGCAGTTCTTC.

V usage is TRBV4-2 and J usage is TRBJ2-1; 10 nucleotides line up with TRBD2. CDR3 length: 16 residues. V dropped 3 bases and J dropped 2; count of bases not matched to a gene: 4. Looked up from germline, CDR1 is LGHNA and CDR2 is YNFKEQ. CDR3 in DNA: TGTGCCAGCAGCCACGGACTAGCGGAGACCTACAATGAGCAGTTCTTC. This encodes CASSHGLAETYNEQFF.

The V and J genes are TRBV10-1 and TRBJ2-7, with a possible D match to TRBD1 (6 bases). The V and J ends lost 5 bases and 3 bases respectively, with 8 bases between them. The CDR3 covers 12 residues. Germline V gene lookup returns CDR1 WNHNN and CDR2 SYGVQD (reference sequence). CDR3 in amino acids: CASSQGNYEQYF. The DNA for the CDR3 is TGCGCCAGCAGTCAGGGGAACTACGAGCAGTACTTC.

The rearrangement joins TRBV27 to TRBJ2-7; 9 bases fit TRBD1. Germline trimming cut 5 bases from V and 2 bases from J; bases unmatched to any gene: 16. This CDR3 is built from 18 residues. Germline CDR1 is MNHEY and CDR2 is SMNVEV (reference sequence). CDR3 sequence reads: CASSPGTGSSRVTYEQYF. The DNA of the CDR3 is TGTGCCAGCAGTCCTGGGACAGGGTCCTCAAGGGTTACCTACGAGCAGTACTTC.

This clone has a handful of counts. The V call is TRBV28, the J call TRBJ2-3, with TRBD2 matching 10 bases. The V segment lost 7 bases and the J segment 4 bases; nucleotides outside the gene matches: 17. Germline loops: CDR1 MDHEN, CDR2 SYDVKM. The CDR3 totals 18 residues. The CDR3 sequence: CASKAMDAGLAVSDTQYF. The CDR3 DNA follows: TGTGCCAGCAAGGCAATGGACGCAGGACTAGCGGTATCAGATACGCAGTATTTT.

This clone was seen a few times. The V call is TRBV5-1, the J call TRBJ2-3; 7 bases match TRBD1. The CDR3 covers 15 residues. The germline V gene encodes CDR1 SGHRS and CDR2 YFSETQ. J was trimmed by 4 bases and V by 7 bases; bases with no gene match: 12. The DNA for the CDR3 is TGCGCCAGCCGACGGGACAGTTTTGGGTCAGATACGCAGTATTTT. Residues: CASRRDSFGSDTQYF.

V and J are TRBV19 and TRBJ2-7; perhaps TRBD2 as D (5 bases). Germline V lookup: CDR1 LNHDA, CDR2 SQIVND (reference sequence). Trimming removed 6 bases at V and 5 bases at J, with 17 bases between. The CDR3 is 14 residues long. CDR3 DNA sequence: TGTGCCAGTAGCCAACTAGGGCCGACGAACGAGCAGTACTTC. Translating it yields CASSQLGPTNEQYF.

The V call is TRBV7-2, the J call TRBJ2-1; unclear D gene. Trimming took off 5 bases at V and 0 bases at J, with 11 bases between the two ends. The CDR3 contains 15 residues. Germline CDR1 reads SGHTA; CDR2 reads FQGNSA. The CDR3 DNA sequence: TGTGCCAGCAGCCGGCGCGGCCTCTCCTACAATGAGCAGTTCTTC. This encodes CASSRRGLSYNEQFF.

This chain uses TRBV14 with TRBJ2-7, with D perhaps TRBD2 (6 bases). Germline V gives CDR1 SGHDN, CDR2 FVKESK. This CDR3 spans 15 amino acids. V lost 5 bases, J lost 6 bases, and 20 bases lay in between. The CDR3 region is CASSELRDWGVEQYF. The CDR3 DNA sequence: TGTGCCAGCAGCGAACTCCGGGACTGGGGTGTCGAGCAGTACTTC.

As to this clone: Other DNA sequences in the same sample also yield this CDR3. This chain links TRBV15 with TRBJ2-5, with 11 positions matching TRBD2. V lost 4 bases, J lost 3 bases, and 1 base stayed unmatched. Germline V CDR1 and CDR2: LNHNV, YYDKDF (reference sequence). The CDR3 sequence is 14 residues long. CDR3 nucleotide sequence: TGTGCCACCAGCACGGGACTAGCGGAAGAGACCCAGTACTTC. Translating gives CATSTGLAEETQYF. The whole variable domain, remainder taken from reference TRBV15 and TRBJ2-5, is DAMVIQNPRYQVTQFGKPVTLSCSQTLNHNVMYWYQQKSSQAPKLLFHYYDKDFNNEADTPDNFQSRRPNTSFCFLDIRSPGLGDTAMYLCATSTGLAEETQYFGPGTRLLVL.

This rearrangement joins TRBV30 to TRBJ2-7, with 14 positions matching TRBD2. The V gene end was trimmed by 6 bases and the J gene end by 5 bases; junction bases not matched to a gene: 15. The CDR3 has 17 amino acids. Germline values: CDR1 GTSNPN, CDR2 SVGIG (reference sequence). Here the CDR3 reads CACITGTSGSSRDEQYF. The DNA of the CDR3 is TGTGCCTGTATAACCGGGACTAGCGGGAGTAGCAGGGACGAGCAGTACTTC.

CDR3 sequence: CASSPFPGRQTDTQYF. The DNA of the CDR3 is TGTGCCAGCAGCCCCTTCCCGGGGAGACAAACAGATACGCAGTATTTT. This chain connects TRBV7-6 to TRBJ2-3; the D gene is possibly TRBD2 (5 bases). V lost 5 bases to trimming and J lost 3 bases, with 18 bases between them. The germline V gene has CDR1 SGHVS and CDR2 FNYEAQ. The CDR3 is made up of 16 amino acids. The full variable domain, with the rest looked up from reference TRBV7-6 and TRBJ2-3, is GAGVSQSPRYKVTKRGQDVALRCDPISGHVSLYWYRQALGQGPEFLTYFNYEAQQDKSGLPNDRFSAERPEGSISTLTIQRTEQRDSAMYRCASSPFPGRQTDTQYFGPGTRLTVL.

The rearrangement uses TRBV11-2 and TRBJ2-3; 7 bases are shared with TRBD2. Germline lookup yields CDR1 SGHAT and CDR2 FQNNGV. Unmatched junction bases numbered 12, after V lost 1 base and J lost 5 bases. CDR3 length: 17 residues. The chain's CDR3 is CASSLVAAGLDGDTQYF. The CDR3 coding sequence is TGTGCCAGCAGCTTAGTAGCAGCGGGACTGGATGGAGATACGCAGTATTTT.

The chain recombines TRBV11-3 with TRBJ2-7; D may be TRBD2 (6 bases). CDR3 length: 17 amino acids. Trimming took off 6 bases at V and 0 bases at J, with 21 bases between the two ends. Germline V gives CDR1 SGHNT, CDR2 YENEEA. CDR3 sequence: CASSRASAGPHSYEQYF. In DNA form, the CDR3 reads TGTGCCAGCAGTAGGGCCTCTGCGGGACCTCACTCCTACGAGCAGTACTTC.

This clone was seen once. V usage is TRBV12-2 and J usage is TRBJ2-4; the DNA was not compared with TRBD1, the D call given in the table. TRBV12-2 corresponds to a pseudogene. The CDR3 is 16 residues long. The CDR3 spells CASRSGQILAKNIQYF. Here the CDR3 DNA reads TGTGCAAGTCGCTCCGGACAGATCCTAGCCAAAAACATTCAGTACTTC.

The chain has TRBV19 and TRBJ2-7; 7 nucleotides align to TRBD1. The CDR3 spans 16 residues. V trimming: 3 bases; J trimming: 3 bases; junction bases outside the gene matches: 11. Germline V lookup: CDR1 LNHDA, CDR2 SQIVND (reference sequence). For the CDR3, the DNA is TGTGCCAGTAGTATTGATCCGGGACAGACAGGCTACGAGCAGTACTTC. Translating gives CASSIDPGQTGYEQYF. Full variable domain (missing parts from reference TRBV19 and TRBJ2-7): DGGITQSPKYLFRKEGQNVTLSCEQNLNHDAMYWYRQDPGQGLRLIYYSQIVNDFQKGDIAEGYSVSREKKESFPLTVTSAQKNPTAFYLCASSIDPGQTGYEQYFGPGTRLTVT.

The chain combines TRBV19 with TRBJ1-1; 7 bases map to TRBD1. CDR3 size: 14 residues. Trimming at V came to 7 bases and at J to 4 bases, leaving 9 bases not matched to a gene. Per the germline V gene, CDR1 is LNHDA and CDR2 is SQIVND (reference sequence). CDR3 sequence: CASTSNRGSTEAFF. CDR3 nucleotide sequence: TGTGCCAGTACCTCCAACAGGGGTAGCACTGAAGCTTTCTTT.

This sequence joins TRBV6-1 and TRBJ1-4; TRBD1 is a possible D gene (5 bases). This CDR3 is 17 amino acids long. The V gene's germline CDR1 is MNHNS and CDR2 SASEGT. With 0 bases removed from V and 10 bases from J, the gap between germline ends came to 21 bases. CDR3 in amino acids: CASSEALERDRGVKLFF. The CDR3, as DNA: TGTGCCAGCAGTGAAGCGCTTGAGCGGGACCGGGGGGTAAAACTGTTTTTT.

The chain uses TRBV4-3 and TRBJ1-2, with D hard to call. The germline V gene has CDR1 LGHNA and CDR2 YSLEER. The CDR3 totals 14 residues. V was clipped by 1 base and J by 4 bases, with 10 bases between them. The CDR3 spells CASSQAPSGYGYTF. For the CDR3, the DNA is TGCGCCAGCAGCCAAGCCCCCAGCGGCTATGGCTACACCTTC.

The rearrangement joins TRBV29-1 to TRBJ2-3, with 11 bases that match TRBD2. This CDR3 has 16 residues. The J segment lost 3 bases and the V segment lost 1 base, leaving 6 bases of the junction unmatched. Germline V gene data show CDR1 as SQVTM and CDR2 as ANQGSEA. The CDR3 nucleotides are TGCAGCGTTGAAGGGAGGGTAGCGGGAGGGACAGATACGCAGTATTTT. Encoded protein: CSVEGRVAGGTDTQYF.

V and J are TRBV11-2 and TRBJ2-7, with 11 bases matching TRBD1. J gave up 5 bases and V 4 bases, and 4 bases lay outside the gene matches. The CDR3 extends over 14 amino acids. Germline V gene sequence: CDR1 SGHAT, CDR2 FQNNGV. The CDR3 reads CASSYGQGADEQYF. Written as DNA, the CDR3 is TGTGCCAGCAGCTACGGACAGGGGGCAGACGAGCAGTACTTC.

V is TRBV28 and J is TRBJ2-7, with D perhaps TRBD2 (6 bases). V lost 3 bases and J lost 2, with 17 bases in between. CDR1 and CDR2 (germline): MDHEN, SYDVKM. The CDR3 covers 16 residues. The CDR3 nucleotides are TGTGCCAGCAGTTTTAGGTCTCGGCGGGATACCTACGAGCAGTACTTC. Its translation is CASSFRSRRDTYEQYF.

V gene TRBV25-1 combines with J gene TRBJ2-3; 7 bases are a match to TRBD1. The J segment lost 0 bases and the V segment lost 5 bases, leaving 8 bases of the junction unmatched. The CDR3 extends over 16 amino acids. Germline V gene lookup returns CDR1 MGHDK and CDR2 SYGVNS. The CDR3 DNA reads as TGTGCCAGCAGTCCCCCCCTGACAGGGAGCACAGATACGCAGTATTTT. Encoded protein: CASSPPLTGSTDTQYF.

The chain has TRBV28 and TRBJ2-3, with 9 bases fitting TRBD1. V lost 2 bases to trimming and J lost 1 base; unmatched junction nucleotides: 1. The CDR3 contains 15 residues. The V gene's germline CDR1 is MDHEN and CDR2 SYDVKM. CDR3 in amino acids: CASSLGDRGTDTQYF. CDR3 in DNA: TGTGCCAGCAGTTTAGGGGACAGGGGCACAGATACGCAGTATTTT.